This record looks at one TCR beta chain sequence and its context. The antigen this receptor binds is unknown. Base qualities are not provided; no much larger clone lies one nucleotide away. The sample's time point label, in plain terms: pretherapy, before neoadjuvant immune checkpoint inhibitors. Samples were obtained from the phase 2 randomized NEOSTAR trial, in which neoadjuvant nivolumab or nivolumab plus ipilimumab followed by surgery was tested in operable NSCLC. From cysteine to phenylalanine, the CDR3 is 12 amino acids long. Kept here is only the CDR3 DNA, which spans 36 bases and is read in frame from base 1. V loses 3 bases of germline sequence and J loses 3 bases, and the interval between the two ends is 8 bases. For CDR1 and CDR2, the germline V gene (reference sequence) lists GTSNPN and SVGIG. The library was made by the immunoSEQ multiplex PCR assay. The published analysis was carried out like this. Richness and clonality were used to summarize the repertoires, and clones that significantly expanded or contracted between pre- and post-therapy samples were identified. As stored in TCRdb, this immuneACCESS dataset retains in-frame rearrangements with V and J assigned. A fraction of the clones does not appear; measured against another copy, unresolved V genes explain less than half of the discrepancy, and the remainder lacks a known reason. V, J and clone size are those of that table, while D and trimming were read from the DNA. The sample table records around 21,000 clones; more than 70% of these occur just once. Clones ranked in the top ten supply about 21% of the sample.

These data belong to a study of neoadjuvant nivolumab and ipilimumab in lung cancer (TCRdb year 2020). With respect to the entire study: Intravenous nivolumab was dosed at 3 mg/kg on days 1, 15 and 29, and in the combination arm ipilimumab 1 mg/kg was added on day 1 only. The primary trial endpoint was the major pathologic response (MPR) rate in the intention-to-treat population in each study arm. A total of about 46 patients with operable NSCLC were treated in the trial, with roughly 23 randomized to nivolumab monotherapy and approximately 20 randomized to nivolumab plus ipilimumab. TCR repertoires were compared between pretherapy (baseline) peripheral blood and tumors resected at surgery after neoadjuvant immune checkpoint blockade. Matched pretherapy and resected tumor pairs were analyzed from seven patients, of whom four had been treated with nivolumab and three with nivolumab plus ipilimumab.

Beyond this particular receptor, the publication reports: Compared with tumor-adjacent uninvolved lung, resected tumors had greater TCR richness and clonality, and increases showed up in more of the dual-therapy-treated tumors. Tumor T-cell richness and clonality rose from pretherapy to surgery in three of three dual-therapy tumors but in only two of four nivolumab-treated tumors. Richness in tumors resected after neoadjuvant therapy showed a positive correlation with pretherapy blood TCR richness (Spearman R ~ 0.82). A small number of samples was subjected to TCR sequencing. No significant correlation was found between TCR clonality and pathologic tumor regression, and only one major-pathologic-response sample was available for the clonality analysis.

The V gene is TRBV30 and the J gene is TRBJ2-5; the D gene is perhaps TRBD1, from 5 matching bases. This specimen was peripheral blood, taken before neoadjuvant nivolumab, alone or with ipilimumab. This clonotype originated in an adult with non-small cell lung cancer. CDR3 reads: CAWRQDEETQYF. In nucleotides, the sequence is TGTGCCTGGAGACAGGACGAAGAGACCCAGTACTTC.